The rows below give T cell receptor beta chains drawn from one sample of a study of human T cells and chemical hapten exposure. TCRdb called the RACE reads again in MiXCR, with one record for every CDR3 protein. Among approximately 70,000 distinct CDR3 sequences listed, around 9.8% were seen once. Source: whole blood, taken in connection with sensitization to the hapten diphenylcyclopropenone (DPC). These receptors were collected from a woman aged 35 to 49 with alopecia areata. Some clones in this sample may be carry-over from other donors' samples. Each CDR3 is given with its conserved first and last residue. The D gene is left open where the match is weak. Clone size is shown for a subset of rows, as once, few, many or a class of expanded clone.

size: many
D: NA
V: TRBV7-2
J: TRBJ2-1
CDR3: CASSLVRGNEQFF
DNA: TGTGCCAGCAGCTTAGTCAGGGGCAATGAGCAGTTCTTC

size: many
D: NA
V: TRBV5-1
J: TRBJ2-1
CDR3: CASSLGTANEQFF
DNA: TGCGCCAGCAGCTTGGGAACAGCTAATGAGCAGTTCTTC

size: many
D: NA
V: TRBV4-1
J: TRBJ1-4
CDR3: CASSLTGGEKLFF
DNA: TGCGCCAGCAGCCTTACAGGCGGCGAAAAACTGTTTTTT

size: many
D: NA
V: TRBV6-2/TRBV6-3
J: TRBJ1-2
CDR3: CASRSTGDNYGYTF
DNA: TGTGCCAGCAGATCGACAGGAGATAACTATGGCTACACCTTC

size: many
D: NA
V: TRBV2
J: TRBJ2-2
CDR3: CASWGPIAGELFF
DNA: TGTGCCAGCTGGGGACCAATTGCCGGGGAGCTGTTTTTT

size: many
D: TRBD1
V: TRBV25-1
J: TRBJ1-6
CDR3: CASSGQGVYNSPLHF
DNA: TGTGCCAGCAGTGGACAGGGTGTTTACAATTCACCCCTCCACTTT

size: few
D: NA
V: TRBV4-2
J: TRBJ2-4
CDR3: CASSQDSSVAKNIQYF
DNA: TGTGCCAGCAGCCAAGATAGCAGTGTAGCCAAAAACATTCAGTACTTC

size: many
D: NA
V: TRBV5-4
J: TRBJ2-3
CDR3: CASSLTSTDTQYF
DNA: TGTGCCAGCAGCTTGACCAGCACAGATACGCAGTATTTT

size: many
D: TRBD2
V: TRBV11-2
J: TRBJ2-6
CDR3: CASSLRGATGANVLTF
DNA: TGTGCCAGCAGCTTGCGGGGGGCCACTGGGGCCAACGTCCTGACTTTC

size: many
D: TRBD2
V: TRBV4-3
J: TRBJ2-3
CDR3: CASSPTSGGWADTQYF
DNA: TGCGCCAGCAGCCCGACTAGCGGGGGGTGGGCAGATACGCAGTATTTT

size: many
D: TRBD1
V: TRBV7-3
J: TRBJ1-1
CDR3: CASSLAGGEAFF
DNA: TGTGCCAGCAGCTTGGCAGGGGGTGAAGCTTTCTTT

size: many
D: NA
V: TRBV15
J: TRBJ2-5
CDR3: CATSRVGVQRIQETQYF
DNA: TGTGCCACCAGCAGAGTTGGGGTCCAGCGGATACAAGAGACCCAGTACTTC

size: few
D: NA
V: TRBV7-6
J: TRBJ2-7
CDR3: CASSLTQSGTDEQYF
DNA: TGTGCCAGCAGCTTAACCCAATCCGGGACGGACGAGCAGTACTTC

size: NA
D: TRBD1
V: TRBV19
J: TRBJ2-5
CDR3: CASSIRRDSQETQYF
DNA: TGTGCCAGTAGTATTCGCCGGGACAGTCAAGAGACCCAGTACTTC

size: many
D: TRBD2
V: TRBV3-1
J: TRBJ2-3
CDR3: CASSLHLAGVDTQYF
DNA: TGTGCCAGCAGCCTTCATTTAGCGGGAGTAGATACGCAGTATTTT

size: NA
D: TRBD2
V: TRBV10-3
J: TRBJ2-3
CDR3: CAINQRGDTDTQYF
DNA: TGTGCCATCAACCAGCGGGGGGACACAGATACGCAGTATTTT

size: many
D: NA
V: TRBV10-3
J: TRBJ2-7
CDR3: CAISETGKGLIDEQYF
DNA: TGTGCCATCAGTGAGACTGGGAAAGGTCTAATAGACGAGCAGTACTTC

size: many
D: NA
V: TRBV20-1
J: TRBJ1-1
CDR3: CSASQRESGNTEAFF
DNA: TGCAGTGCTAGCCAGAGGGAGTCGGGGAACACTGAAGCTTTCTTT

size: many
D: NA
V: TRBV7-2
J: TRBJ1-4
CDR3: CASSRLGEKLFF
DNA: TGTGCCAGCAGCCGGTTAGGGGAAAAACTGTTTTTT

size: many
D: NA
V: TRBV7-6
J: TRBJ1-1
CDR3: CASSLTGLSTEAFF
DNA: TGTGCCAGCAGCTTAACAGGTTTGAGCACTGAAGCTTTCTTT

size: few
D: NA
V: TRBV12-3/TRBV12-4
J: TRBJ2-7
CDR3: CASRKSTGASYEQYF
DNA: TGTGCCAGCAGAAAGAGCACGGGGGCCTCCTACGAGCAGTACTTC

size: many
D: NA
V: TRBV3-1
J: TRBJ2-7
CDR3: CASSQSSSDYEQYF
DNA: TGTGCCAGCAGCCAGAGCAGCTCGGACTACGAGCAGTACTTC

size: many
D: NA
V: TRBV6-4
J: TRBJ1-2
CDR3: CASSPGGNYGYTF
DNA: TGTGCCAGCAGCCCCGGGGGGAACTATGGCTACACCTTC

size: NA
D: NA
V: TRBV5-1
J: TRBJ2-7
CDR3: CASSLEPDVGSYEQYF
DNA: TGCGCCAGCAGCTTGGAACCGGACGTAGGCTCCTACGAGCAGTACTTC

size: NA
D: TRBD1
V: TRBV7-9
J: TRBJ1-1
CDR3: CASSRDRPEAFF
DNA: TGTGCCAGCAGCCGGGACAGACCTGAAGCTTTCTTT

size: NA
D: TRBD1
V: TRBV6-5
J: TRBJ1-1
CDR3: CASSYPSGTGGVTEAFF
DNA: TGTGCCAGCAGTTACCCTTCCGGGACAGGGGGCGTGACTGAAGCTTTCTTT

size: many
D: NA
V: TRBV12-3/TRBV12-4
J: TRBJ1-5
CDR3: CASSLAASNQPQHF
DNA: TGTGCCAGCAGCCTCGCGGCCTCCAATCAGCCCCAGCATTTT

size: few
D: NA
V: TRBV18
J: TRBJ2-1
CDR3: CASSPRQVSYNEQFF
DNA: TGTGCCAGCTCACCGAGACAGGTATCCTACAATGAGCAGTTCTTC

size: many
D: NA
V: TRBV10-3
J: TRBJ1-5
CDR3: CATTGDQGFQPQHF
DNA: TGTGCCACTACGGGGGACCAGGGCTTTCAGCCCCAGCATTTT

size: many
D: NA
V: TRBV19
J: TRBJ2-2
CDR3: CASSMITPGELFF
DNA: TGTGCCAGTAGTATGATAACTCCCGGGGAGCTGTTTTTT

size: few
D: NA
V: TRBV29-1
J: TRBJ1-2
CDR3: CSVAGGAMKTYGYTF
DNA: TGCAGCGTTGCGGGGGGCGCGATGAAGACCTATGGCTACACCTTC

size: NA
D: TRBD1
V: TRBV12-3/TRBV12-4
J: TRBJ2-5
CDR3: CASANRGMKETQYF
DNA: TGTGCCAGCGCGAACAGGGGAATGAAGGAGACCCAGTACTTC

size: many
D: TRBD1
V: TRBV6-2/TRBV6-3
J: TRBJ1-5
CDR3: CASREEWDRGYSNQPQHF
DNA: TGTGCCAGCAGAGAGGAGTGGGACAGGGGGTATAGCAATCAGCCCCAGCATTTT

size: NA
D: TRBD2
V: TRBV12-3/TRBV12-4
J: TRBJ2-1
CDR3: CASSLVGWVTSGNNEQFF
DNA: TGTGCCAGCAGTTTAGTAGGGTGGGTGACTAGCGGAAACAATGAGCAGTTCTTC

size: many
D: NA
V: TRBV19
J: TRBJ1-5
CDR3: CASSIDRDRPQHF
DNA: TGTGCCAGTAGTATAGATCGCGATCGGCCCCAGCATTTT

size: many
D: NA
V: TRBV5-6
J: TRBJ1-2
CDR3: CASSLGTVRAYGYTF
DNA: TGTGCCAGCAGCTTGGGTACGGTTCGGGCCTATGGCTACACCTTC

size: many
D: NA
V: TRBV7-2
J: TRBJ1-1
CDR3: CASSPVVDRAEAFF
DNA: TGTGCCAGCAGCCCCGTGGTGGATAGGGCTGAAGCTTTCTTT

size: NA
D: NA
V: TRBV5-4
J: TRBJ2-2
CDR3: CATTRFAGELFF
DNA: TGTGCCACCACCCGATTCGCCGGGGAGCTGTTTTTT

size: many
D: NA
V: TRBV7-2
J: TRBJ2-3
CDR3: CASSLVFGVPLGTQYF
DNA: TGTGCCAGCAGCTTGGTGTTCGGGGTCCCTTTGGGAACGCAGTATTTT

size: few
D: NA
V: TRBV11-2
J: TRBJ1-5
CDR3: CASSLAGSNQPQHF
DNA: TGTGCCAGCAGCTTAGCAGGTAGCAATCAGCCCCAGCATTTT

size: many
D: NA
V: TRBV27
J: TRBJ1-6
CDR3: CASTQGRGSYNSPLHF
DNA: TGTGCCAGCACCCAAGGAAGGGGTTCCTATAATTCACCCCTCCACTTT

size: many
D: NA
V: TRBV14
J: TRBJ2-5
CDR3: CASSSTGTQYF
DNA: TGTGCCAGCAGCTCTACTGGGACCCAGTACTTC

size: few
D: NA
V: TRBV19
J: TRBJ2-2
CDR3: CASSILALATGELFF
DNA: TGTGCCAGTAGTATATTGGCCCTTGCCACCGGGGAGCTGTTTTTT

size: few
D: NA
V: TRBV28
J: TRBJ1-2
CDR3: CASTLWGGDGYTF
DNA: TGTGCCAGCACCCTCTGGGGGGGGGATGGCTACACCTTC

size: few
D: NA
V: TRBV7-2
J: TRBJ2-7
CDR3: CASSSPGGVVEQYF
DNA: TGTGCCAGCAGCTCCCCCGGGGGAGTGGTCGAGCAGTACTTC

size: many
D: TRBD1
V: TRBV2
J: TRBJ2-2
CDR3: CASSVLQGAPGELFF
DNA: TGTGCCAGCAGTGTATTACAGGGGGCACCCGGGGAGCTGTTTTTT

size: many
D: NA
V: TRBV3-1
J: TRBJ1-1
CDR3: CASSDVGLNTEAFF
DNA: TGTGCCAGCAGCGATGTAGGTCTGAACACTGAAGCTTTCTTT

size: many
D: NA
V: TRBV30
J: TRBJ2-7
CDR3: CAWSYGVYEQYF
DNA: TGTGCCTGGTCCTATGGAGTTTACGAGCAGTACTTC

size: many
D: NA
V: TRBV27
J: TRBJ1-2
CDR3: CASSPTANYGYTF
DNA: TGTGCCAGCAGTCCTACAGCTAACTATGGCTACACCTTC

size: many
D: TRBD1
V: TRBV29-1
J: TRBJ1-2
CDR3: CSVDRQGEYGYTF
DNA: TGCAGCGTGGATCGACAGGGGGAGTATGGCTACACCTTC

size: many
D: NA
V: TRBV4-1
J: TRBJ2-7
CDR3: CASSMTGTTYEQYF
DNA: TGCGCCAGCAGCATGACAGGAACTACCTACGAGCAGTACTTC